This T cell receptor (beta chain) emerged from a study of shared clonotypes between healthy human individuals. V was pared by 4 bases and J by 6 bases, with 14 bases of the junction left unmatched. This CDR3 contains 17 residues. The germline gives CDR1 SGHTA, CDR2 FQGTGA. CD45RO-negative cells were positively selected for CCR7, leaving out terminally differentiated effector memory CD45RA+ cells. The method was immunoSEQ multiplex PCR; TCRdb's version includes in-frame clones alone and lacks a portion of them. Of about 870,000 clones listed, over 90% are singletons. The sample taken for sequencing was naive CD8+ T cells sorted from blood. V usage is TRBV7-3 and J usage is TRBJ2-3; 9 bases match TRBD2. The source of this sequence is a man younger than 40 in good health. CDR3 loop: CASSSLGTREGHDTQYF. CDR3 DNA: TGTGCCAGCAGCTCCCTTGGGACGCGGGAGGGCCATGATACGCAGTATTTT.